This T cell receptor beta chain was found in a study of blood T cell repertoires in COVID-19. The overall study: Samples representing acute and convalescent COVID-19 were sourced from the United States, Italy and Spain. Sources were T cells, B-cell-depleted T cells, or PBMCs; the material itself was cDNA or gDNA.

In the original processing: Reference gene primer amplification yielded estimated nucleated cell counts. The method was immunoSEQ multiplex PCR; TCRdb's version includes in-frame clones alone and lacks a portion of them. D and trimming come from the DNA, and the V and J calls and clone size come from that table. The sample has 100,000 to 150,000 clones; around 85% are singletons. The CDR3 loop spans 15 amino acids. From germline, CDR1 is SGDLS and CDR2 YYNGEE. With 2 bases removed from V and 14 bases from J, the gap between germline ends came to 20 bases. Source material: peripheral blood. The sequence came from a woman aged 45-65 years with acute or convalescent COVID-19. This chain connects TRBV9 to TRBJ1-6; no reliable D call. In nucleotides, the CDR3 is TGTGCCAGCAGCGTTTCGGCGGATCATGTGGCGGCCCTCCACTTT. Translating gives CASSVSADHVAALHF. Full variable domain (missing parts from reference TRBV9 and TRBJ1-6): DSGVTQTPKHLITATGQRVTLRCSPRSGDLSVYWYQQSLDQGLQFLIQYYNGEERAKGNILERFSAQQFPDLHSELNLSSLELGDSALYFCASSVSADHVAALHFGNGTRLTVT.